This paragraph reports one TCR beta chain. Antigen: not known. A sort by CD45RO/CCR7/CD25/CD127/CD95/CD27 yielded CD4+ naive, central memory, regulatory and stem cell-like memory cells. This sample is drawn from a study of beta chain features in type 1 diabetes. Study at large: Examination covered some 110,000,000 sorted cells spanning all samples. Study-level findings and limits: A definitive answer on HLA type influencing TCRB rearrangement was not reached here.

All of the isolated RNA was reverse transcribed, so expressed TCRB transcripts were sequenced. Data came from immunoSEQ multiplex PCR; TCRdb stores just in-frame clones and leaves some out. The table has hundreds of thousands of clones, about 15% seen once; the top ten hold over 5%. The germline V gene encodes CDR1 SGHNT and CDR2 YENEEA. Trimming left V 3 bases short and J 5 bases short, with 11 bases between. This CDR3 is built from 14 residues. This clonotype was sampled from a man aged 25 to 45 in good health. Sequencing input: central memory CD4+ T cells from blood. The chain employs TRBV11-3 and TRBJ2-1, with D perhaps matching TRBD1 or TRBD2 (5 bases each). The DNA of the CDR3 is TGTGCCAGCAGCTTCGGGGCGGTTGACAATGAGCAGTTCTTC. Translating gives CASSFGAVDNEQFF.